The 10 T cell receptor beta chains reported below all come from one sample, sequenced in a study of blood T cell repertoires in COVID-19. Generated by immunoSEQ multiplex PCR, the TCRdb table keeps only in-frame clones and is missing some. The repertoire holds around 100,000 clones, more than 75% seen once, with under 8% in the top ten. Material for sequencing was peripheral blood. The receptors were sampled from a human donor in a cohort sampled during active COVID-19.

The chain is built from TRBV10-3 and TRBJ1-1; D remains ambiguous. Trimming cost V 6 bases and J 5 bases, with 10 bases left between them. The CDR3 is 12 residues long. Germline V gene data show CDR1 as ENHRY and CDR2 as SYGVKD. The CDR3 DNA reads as TGTGCCATCAGAGCATCCGAGACTGAAGCTTTCTTT. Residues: CAIRASETEAFF.

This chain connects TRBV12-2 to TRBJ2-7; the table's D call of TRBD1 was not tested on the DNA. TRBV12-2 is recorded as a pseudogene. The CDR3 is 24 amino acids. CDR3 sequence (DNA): TGTGCAAGTCGCTTAGTCGCTGGACAGGGGGCACCCAAAACCCCCCCCTTGAGCTCCTACGAGCAGTACTTC. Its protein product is CASRLVAGQGAPKTPPLSSYEQYF.

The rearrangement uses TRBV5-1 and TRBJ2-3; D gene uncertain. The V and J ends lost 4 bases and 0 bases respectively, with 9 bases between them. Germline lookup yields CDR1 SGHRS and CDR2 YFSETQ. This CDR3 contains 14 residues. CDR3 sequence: CASSPTVSTDTQYF. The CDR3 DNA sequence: TGCGCCAGCAGCCCAACAGTTAGCACAGATACGCAGTATTTT.

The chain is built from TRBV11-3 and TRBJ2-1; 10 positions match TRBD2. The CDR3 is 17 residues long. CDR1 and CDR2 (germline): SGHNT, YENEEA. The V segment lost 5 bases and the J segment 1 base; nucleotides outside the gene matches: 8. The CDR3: CASSPRTSGGSYNEQFF. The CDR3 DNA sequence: TGTGCCAGCAGCCCCCGGACTAGCGGTGGGTCCTACAATGAGCAGTTCTTC.

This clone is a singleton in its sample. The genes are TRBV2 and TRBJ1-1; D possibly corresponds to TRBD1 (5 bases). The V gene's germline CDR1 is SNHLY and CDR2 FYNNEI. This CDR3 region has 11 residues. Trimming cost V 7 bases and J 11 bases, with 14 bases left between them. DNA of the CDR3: TGTGCCAGCACCGGGGGGTTTGGGGCTTTCTTT. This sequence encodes CASTGGFGAFF.

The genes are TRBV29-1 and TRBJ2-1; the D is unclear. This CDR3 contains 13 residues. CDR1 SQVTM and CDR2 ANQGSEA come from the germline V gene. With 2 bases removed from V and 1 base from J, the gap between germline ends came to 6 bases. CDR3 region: CSVELYSYNEQFF. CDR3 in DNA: TGCAGCGTTGAATTATATTCCTACAATGAGCAGTTCTTC.

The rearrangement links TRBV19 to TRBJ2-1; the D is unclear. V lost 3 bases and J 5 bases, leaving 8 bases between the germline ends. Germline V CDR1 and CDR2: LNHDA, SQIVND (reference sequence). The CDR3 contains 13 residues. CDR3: CASSINRDNEQFF. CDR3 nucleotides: TGTGCCAGTAGTATCAACAGAGACAATGAGCAGTTCTTC.

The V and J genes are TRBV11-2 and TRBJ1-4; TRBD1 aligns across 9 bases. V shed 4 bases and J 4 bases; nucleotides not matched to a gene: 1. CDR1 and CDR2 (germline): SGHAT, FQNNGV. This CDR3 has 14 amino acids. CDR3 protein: CASSSGQGNEKLFF. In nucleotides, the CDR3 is TGTGCCAGCAGCTCGGGACAGGGTAATGAAAAACTGTTTTTT.

The CDR3: CASSRDRGTEAFF. The CDR3 nucleotides read TGTGCCAGCAGCCGAGACAGGGGCACTGAAGCTTTCTTT. The chain has TRBV13 and TRBJ1-1, with TRBD1 matching 8 bases. This CDR3 has 13 amino acids. Unmatched junction bases numbered 3, after V lost 5 bases and J lost 4 bases. The germline V gene has CDR1 PRHDT and CDR2 FYEKMQ (reference sequence).

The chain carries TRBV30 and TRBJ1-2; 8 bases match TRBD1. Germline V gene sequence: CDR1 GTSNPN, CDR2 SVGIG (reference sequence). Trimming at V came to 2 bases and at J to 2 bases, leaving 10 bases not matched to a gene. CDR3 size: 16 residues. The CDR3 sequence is CAWSTTKTGGNYGYTF. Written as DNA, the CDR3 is TGTGCCTGGAGTACAACCAAAACAGGGGGGAACTATGGCTACACCTTC. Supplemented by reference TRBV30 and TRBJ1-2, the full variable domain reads SQTIHQWPATLVQPVGSPLSLECTVEGTSNPNLYWYRQAAGRGLQLLFYSVGIGQISSEVPQNLSASRPQDRQFILSSKKLLLSDSGFYLCAWSTTKTGGNYGYTFGSGTRLTVV.